A single sample is the source of the 13 T cell receptor beta chains below, sequenced in a study of beta chain features in type 1 diabetes. Expressed TCRB transcripts were sequenced after all isolated RNA was converted to cDNA. The assay was immunoSEQ multiplex PCR, and TCRdb's table has in-frame clones only and misses some. The profile shows fewer than 350,000 clones, roughly a fifth of them singletons. The sequenced material came from naive CD4+ T cells from blood. All receptors derive from a woman between 18 and 29 years old in good health.

This clone was counted only a few times. V gene TRBV15 combines with J gene TRBJ1-5; no definite D call. Germline V CDR1 and CDR2: LNHNV, YYDKDF (reference sequence). This CDR3 is built from 13 residues. V shed 8 bases and J shed 1 base, with 9 bases lying between them. CDR3 nucleotide sequence: TGTGCCACCTCCGGGAGGAGCAATCAGCCCCAGCATTTT. Protein product: CATSGRSNQPQHF.

This clone was counted between two and nine times. V is TRBV1 and J is TRBJ1-1; the table's D call, TRBD1, has no DNA check behind it. TRBV1 is annotated as a pseudogene. The CDR3 totals 16 residues. This CDR3 reads CTSSQDIPGENTEAFF. CDR3 in DNA: TGCACCAGCAGCCAAGATATCCCAGGGGAGAACACTGAAGCTTTCTTT.

This clone was counted a single time. The chain couples TRBV27 to TRBJ2-1, with TRBD2 matching 15 bases. The CDR3 has 15 amino acids. With V trimmed by 8 bases and J by 9 bases, 8 bases remained unmatched. Germline CDR1 and CDR2: MNHEY and SMNVEV (reference sequence). In DNA, the CDR3 is TGTGCCAGCCACGGACTAGCGGGAGGGGAGGGTGAGCAGTTCTTC. Its translation is CASHGLAGGEGEQFF.

A few counts support this clone. Compared with germline, one end of the junction differs, possibly owing to a read error. J is TRBJ2-5 and V is TRBV7-7, with TRBD1 as a possible D gene (5 bases). CDR1 SSHAT and CDR2 FNYEAQ come from the germline V gene (reference sequence). The CDR3 length is 14 residues. The CDR3 protein is CASSLDWTTGTQYF. The DNA for the CDR3 is TGTGCTAGCAGCTTAGATTGGACAACGGGGACCCAGTACTTC.

The chain links TRBV18 to TRBJ2-3, with 8 bases identical to TRBD2. Losses at the gene ends were 4 bases for V and 2 bases for J; bases not matched to a gene: 2. The CDR3 extends over 14 amino acids. Germline values: CDR1 KGHSH, CDR2 LQKENI. This CDR3 reads CASSLGGDTDTQYF. DNA of the CDR3: TGTGCCAGCTCACTCGGGGGGGACACAGATACGCAGTATTTT.

The CDR3 bases are TGTGCCAGCAGCTTATCTCGGGGAAGGGAAGCCCTCCACTTT. As protein: CASSLSRGREALHF. This chain uses TRBV7-9 with TRBJ1-6; D not certain. The germline V and J ends were trimmed by 2 bases and 14 bases, with 16 bases remaining between them. Germline V gives CDR1 SEHNR, CDR2 FQNEAQ (reference sequence). The CDR3 is 14 amino acids.

The gene calls are TRBV29-1 and TRBJ2-3, with 11 bases matching TRBD2. This CDR3 has 14 residues. Losses at the gene ends were 6 bases for V and 5 bases for J; bases not matched to a gene: 7. Looked up from germline, CDR1 is SQVTM and CDR2 is ANQGSEA. The CDR3 bases are TGCAGCGTGGGGACTAGCGGATTGGTAGATACGCAGTATTTT. Translation: CSVGTSGLVDTQYF.

The J gene is TRBJ2-1, the V gene TRBV5-1, with D perhaps TRBD1 (5 bases). The CDR3 extends over 13 amino acids. V was trimmed by 4 bases and J by 5 bases, leaving 10 bases between them. CDR1 and CDR2 from the germline V gene are SGHRS and YFSETQ. The CDR3 is CASSAATDNEQFF. CDR3 sequence (DNA): TGCGCCAGCAGCGCGGCGACAGACAATGAGCAGTTCTTC.

The gene calls are TRBV20-1 and TRBJ2-1; D call uncertain. The CDR3 has 11 amino acids. Germline assignment: CDR1 DFQATT and CDR2 SNEGSKA (reference sequence). V lost 5 bases and J lost 6, with 8 bases in between. CDR3 sequence (DNA): TGCAGTGCTCGTAGCAGCAATGAGCAGTTCTTC. This gives the protein CSARSSNEQFF.

This chain links TRBV18 with TRBJ2-4; D gene ambiguous. The CDR3 runs 14 residues. V lost 4 bases to trimming and J lost 0 bases, with 7 bases between them. CDR1 and CDR2 (germline): KGHSH, LQKENI. The CDR3 loop reads CASSLQLAKNIQYF. The CDR3 nucleotides are TGTGCCAGCTCACTACAGTTAGCCAAAAACATTCAGTACTTC.

The V and J genes are TRBV21-1 and TRBJ2-3; the D call in the table, TRBD2, was not verified against the DNA. TRBV21-1 is flagged as a pseudogene. The CDR3 runs 17 residues. CDR3 sequence reads: CASALMAGSGLVDTQYF. The CDR3 DNA reads TGTGCCAGCGCATTAATGGCGGGGAGTGGACTCGTCGATACGCAGTATTTT.

The gene calls are TRBV7-9 and TRBJ2-5; 11 bases agree with TRBD2. The germline CDR1 and CDR2 sequences are SEHNR and FQNEAQ (reference sequence). CDR3 size: 18 residues. V lost 3 bases to trimming and J lost 4 bases; unmatched junction nucleotides: 13. This CDR3 is CASSFRTSGSGLGETQYF. As DNA, the CDR3 is TGTGCCAGCAGCTTTCGTACTAGCGGGAGTGGGTTAGGAGAGACCCAGTACTTC.

This clone was detected only a few times. The J gene is TRBJ2-3, the V gene TRBV7-4; the match to TRBD2 covers 15 bases. The CDR3 is made up of 17 amino acids. Germline V CDR1 and CDR2: SGHVT, SQSDAQ. V lost 5 bases, J lost 4 bases, and 7 bases stayed unmatched. The CDR3 loop is CASSPRTSGRESDTQYF. CDR3 coding DNA: TGTGCCAGCAGCCCACGGACTAGCGGGAGGGAGTCAGATACGCAGTATTTT.